Below are 3 T cell receptor beta chains sequenced from a single sample in a study of cytomegalovirus exposure and HLA in healthy donors. Measured with immunoSEQ multiplex PCR; TCRdb has only the in-frame clones, and not every one. The table shows some 170,000 clones, with 86% occurring only once. The source material was PBMCs. These receptor sequences come from a woman in her 30s in good health and CMV-seronegative.

This chain joins TRBV5-4 and TRBJ2-3; 7 bases align to TRBD2. The CDR3 extends over 14 amino acids. In germline, CDR1 is SGHNT, CDR2 YYREEE (reference sequence). V was pared by 3 bases and J by 5 bases, with 6 bases of the junction left unmatched. CDR3 protein: CASSWFGEGDTQYF. DNA for the CDR3: TGTGCCAGCAGCTGGTTCGGGGAGGGAGATACGCAGTATTTT.

The chain couples TRBV15 to TRBJ2-1; D not resolved. The CDR3 runs 15 residues. From germline, CDR1 is LNHNV and CDR2 YYDKDF (reference sequence). Trimming took off 0 bases at V and 5 bases at J, with 11 bases between the two ends. The DNA of the CDR3 is TGTGCCACCAGCAGAGATTTGAGGTTAGACAATGAGCAGTTCTTC. Protein product: CATSRDLRLDNEQFF.

The genes are TRBV18 and TRBJ1-4, with 7 bases that match TRBD1. Unmatched junction bases numbered 10, after V lost 0 bases and J lost 9 bases. The CDR3 loop spans 16 amino acids. Germline loops: CDR1 KGHSH, CDR2 LQKENI. The CDR3 DNA reads as TGTGCCAGCTCACCACCAATCACAGGGGTTATGAAAAAACTGTTTTTT. Its protein is CASSPPITGVMKKLFF.